This T cell receptor beta chain was sequenced in a study of OX40 agonist ivuxolimab in advanced cancers. Looking at the study overall: The group had a mean age of roughly 56 years, ranged from about 20 to 85, and was around 86% male. The study's findings and limits: On average, CD8+ T cells showed a greater number of expanded clones than CD4+. Expanded peripheral T cell antigen specificity was not determined.

Method: immunoSEQ multiplex PCR; TCRdb's copy keeps in-frame clones and lacks some. The table shows about 120,000 clones, with over 85% occurring only once. Germline lookup yields CDR1 MGHRA and CDR2 YSYEKL. The CDR3 runs to 18 residues. J gave up 6 bases and V 0 bases, and 13 bases lay outside the gene matches. To note about this clone: The antigen remains undetermined.

J is TRBJ2-1 and V is TRBV4-1; TRBD2 matches 8 bases. The clonotype comes from an adult with an advanced solid tumor such as melanoma, head and neck, liver or kidney cancer. The source was CD4+ or CD8+ T cells sorted from blood, collected in a trial of the OX40 agonist ivuxolimab. In nucleotides, the CDR3 is TGCGCCAGCAGCCAAGATACTAGCGGCCGAGGAATACGCAATGAGCAGTTCTTC. Protein: CASSQDTSGRGIRNEQFF.